The clone carrying this T cell receptor beta chain was observed a handful of times. This record belongs to a study of T cells after somatic rescue of genetic block. This table comes from immunoSEQ multiplex PCR, and its TCRdb copy is limited to in-frame clones, with some not included. The table records some 90,000 clones, more than 80% of them present only once. The V segment lost 3 bases and the J segment 8 bases; nucleotides outside the gene matches: 4. Germline lookup yields CDR1 KGHSH and CDR2 LQKENI. CDR3 length: 13 residues. Sequenced input: peripheral blood mononuclear cells (PBMCs). The V call is TRBV18, the J call TRBJ1-2; the match to TRBD1 covers 9 bases. This sequence was found in a woman aged 18-29 years. The CDR3 spells CASSPNRGLGYTF. The DNA for the CDR3 is TGTGCCAGCTCACCCAACAGGGGGCTCGGCTACACCTTC.